Listed below are T cell receptor beta chains from one sample, sequenced in a study of blood T cell repertoires in COVID-19. The method was immunoSEQ multiplex PCR; TCRdb's version includes in-frame clones alone and lacks a portion of them. The sample contains approximately 200,000 clones, about 91% of which appear only once. Input material: PBMCs or T cells enriched from blood (not recorded which). Source of these receptors: a woman between 40 and 55 years old with acute COVID-19. Each CDR3 is given without its conserved first and last residue. D genes are given only for firm matches.

TRBV3-1/TRBV3-2	.	TRBJ2-1	ASSQDRLGQF
TRBV15	.	TRBJ2-2	ATRTPTAVGELF
TRBV5-4	.	TRBJ1-1	ASSSPGQKAPEAF
TRBV6-5	.	TRBJ1-6	ASERASYNSPLH
TRBV28	.	TRBJ1-4	ASSPISRSTNEKLF
TRBV7-3	.	TRBJ2-2	ASSPLAGPKMELF
TRBV10-2	.	TRBJ1-2	ASNWGEGTHGYT
TRBV12-3/TRBV12-4	.	TRBJ2-1	ASSLGEIYEQF
TRBV15	.	TRBJ1-5	ATSMVRVNDQPQH
TRBV5-1	.	TRBJ1-1	ASSWDKNTEAF
TRBV19	.	TRBJ1-5	ASSAGAMVAQH
TRBV5-4	TRBD2	TRBJ2-5	ASSLSGRAGGETQY
TRBV6-5	.	TRBJ2-3	ASSYFPSTDTQY
TRBV4-1	TRBD2	TRBJ2-7	ASSQSGTSGNTYEQY
TRBV7-9	.	TRBJ1-4	ASSQSRATNEKLF
TRBV9	.	TRBJ2-7	ASSEAGTAKLYEQY